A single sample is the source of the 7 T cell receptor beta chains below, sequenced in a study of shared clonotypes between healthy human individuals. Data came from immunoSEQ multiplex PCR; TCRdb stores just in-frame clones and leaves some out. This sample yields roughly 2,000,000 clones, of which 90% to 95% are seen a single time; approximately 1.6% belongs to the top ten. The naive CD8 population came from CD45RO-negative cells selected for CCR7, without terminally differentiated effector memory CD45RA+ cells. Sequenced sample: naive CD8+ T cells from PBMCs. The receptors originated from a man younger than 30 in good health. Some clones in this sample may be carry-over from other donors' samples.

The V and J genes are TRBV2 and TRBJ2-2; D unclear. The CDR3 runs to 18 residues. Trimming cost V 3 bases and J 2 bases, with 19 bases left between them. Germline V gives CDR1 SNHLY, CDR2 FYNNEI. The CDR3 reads CASSDPSSRGLNTGELFF. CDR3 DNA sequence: TGTGCCAGCAGTGACCCCAGTAGCCGTGGCTTAAACACCGGGGAGCTGTTTTTT.

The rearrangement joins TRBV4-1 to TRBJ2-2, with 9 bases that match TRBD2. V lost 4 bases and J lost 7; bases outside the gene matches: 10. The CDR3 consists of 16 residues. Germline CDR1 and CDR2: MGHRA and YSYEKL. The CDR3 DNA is TGCGCCAGCAGCCCCGAGGGGGCGGGAGGGGTCGGGGAGCTGTTTTTT. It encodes CASSPEGAGGVGELFF.

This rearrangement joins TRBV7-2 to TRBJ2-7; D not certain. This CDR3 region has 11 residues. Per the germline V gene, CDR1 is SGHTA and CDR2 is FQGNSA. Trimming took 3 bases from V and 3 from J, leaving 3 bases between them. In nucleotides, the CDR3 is TGTGCCAGCAGCTTGTTCTACGAGCAGTACTTC. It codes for CASSLFYEQYF.

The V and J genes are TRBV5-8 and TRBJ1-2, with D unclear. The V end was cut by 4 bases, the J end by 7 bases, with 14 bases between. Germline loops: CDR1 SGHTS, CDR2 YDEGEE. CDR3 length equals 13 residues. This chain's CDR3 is CASSPTRLGGYTF. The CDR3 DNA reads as TGTGCCAGCAGCCCAACCCGGCTAGGTGGCTACACCTTC.

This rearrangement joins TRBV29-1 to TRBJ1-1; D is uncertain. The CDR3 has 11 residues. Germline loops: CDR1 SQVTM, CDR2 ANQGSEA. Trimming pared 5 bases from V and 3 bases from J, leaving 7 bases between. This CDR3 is CSVLQDTEAFF. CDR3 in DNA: TGCAGCGTTCTTCAGGACACTGAAGCTTTCTTT.

CDR3 sequence reads: CASSVASDTEAFF. CDR3 nucleotides: TGTGCCAGCAGCGTTGCCTCGGACACTGAAGCTTTCTTT. This chain links TRBV28 with TRBJ1-1; D gene ambiguous. The V gene lost 6 bases and the J gene lost 3 bases, with 11 bases spanning the gap. CDR3 length equals 13 residues. Per germline, CDR1 MDHEN and CDR2 SYDVKM.

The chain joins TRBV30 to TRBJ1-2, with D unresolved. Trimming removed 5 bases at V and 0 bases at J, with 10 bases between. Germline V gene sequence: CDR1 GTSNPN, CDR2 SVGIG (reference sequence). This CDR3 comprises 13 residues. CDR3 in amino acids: CAWEKWTNYGYTF. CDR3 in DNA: TGTGCCTGGGAGAAGTGGACTAACTATGGCTACACCTTC.